These 17 T cell receptor beta chains came from one sample sequenced in a study of blood T cell repertoires in COVID-19. TCRdb keeps only in-frame clones here, not all; method: immunoSEQ multiplex PCR. The data hold 75,000 to 80,000 clones, with about 85% observed a single time. Sequencing was done on a sample of peripheral blood. Every receptor here comes from a human donor in a cohort sampled during active COVID-19.

V is TRBV6-1 and J is TRBJ1-2; D ambiguous. CDR3 size: 16 residues. V was clipped by 2 bases and J by 8 bases, with 21 bases between them. CDR1 MNHNS and CDR2 SASEGT come from the germline V gene. The CDR3 nucleotides read TGTGCCAGCAGTGAACTGGACGGACTCATCGTGGGGGGCTACACCTTC. Protein product: CASSELDGLIVGGYTF.

This clone turned up a few times. The V call is TRBV12-3 or TRBV12-4, the J call TRBJ2-2; D may be TRBD2 (6 bases). This CDR3 comprises 13 residues. Trimming left V 7 bases short and J 7 bases short, with 13 bases between. CDR3 protein: CASTGGAGGELFF. CDR3 nucleotides: TGTGCCAGCACCGGGGGAGCTGGCGGGGAGCTGTTTTTT.

CDR3 DNA: TGTGCCAGCAGCCGATCAGACAGTTACTATGGCTACACCTTC. It is translated as CASSRSDSYYGYTF. The chain links TRBV3-1 (or the pseudogene TRBV3-2) to TRBJ1-2; weak D call: TRBD1 (5 bases). In germline, CDR1 is LGHDT, CDR2 YNNKEL (reference sequence). The CDR3 covers 14 residues. Trimming left V 4 bases short and J 3 bases short, with 12 bases between.

This chain links TRBV14 with TRBJ2-1, with a tentative D call TRBD1 (5 bases). The V gene lost 6 bases and the J gene lost 6 bases, with 18 bases spanning the gap. In germline, CDR1 is SGHDN, CDR2 FVKESK. The length of the CDR3 is 15 residues. The DNA of the CDR3 is TGTGCCAGCAGGTCGTCGCAGGGTGTTAGCAATGAGCAGTTCTTC. This translates into CASRSSQGVSNEQFF.

This rearrangement joins TRBV30 to TRBJ2-7; maybe TRBD1 (5 bases). The germline CDR1 and CDR2 sequences are GTSNPN and SVGIG (reference sequence). Trimming removed 5 bases at V and 3 bases at J, with 11 bases between. The CDR3 runs 12 residues. As DNA, the CDR3 is TGTGCCTGGGGGCAGCAGGGCTACGAGCAGTACTTC. Encoded protein: CAWGQQGYEQYF. The entire variable domain, with the rest obtained from reference TRBV30 and TRBJ2-7, is as follows: SQTIHQWPATLVQPVGSPLSLECTVEGTSNPNLYWYRQAAGRGLQLLFYSVGIGQISSEVPQNLSASRPQDRQFILSSKKLLLSDSGFYLCAWGQQGYEQYFGPGTRLTVT.

V usage is TRBV27 and J usage is TRBJ2-3, with 8 nucleotides matching TRBD2. V trimming: 5 bases; J trimming: 6 bases; junction bases outside the gene matches: 4. Per the germline V gene, CDR1 is MNHEY and CDR2 is SMNVEV (reference sequence). This CDR3 has 13 amino acids. The CDR3 nucleotides are TGTGCCAGCAGTCCCGGGGGGGTGGATACGCAGTATTTT. This translates into CASSPGGVDTQYF.

The table lists this clone with a count of one. V usage is TRBV9 and J usage is TRBJ2-7; 10 positions agree with TRBD2. In germline, CDR1 is SGDLS, CDR2 YYNGEE. Trimming at V came to 3 bases and at J to 2 bases, leaving 5 bases not matched to a gene. The CDR3 contains 15 residues. The DNA of the CDR3 is TGTGCCAGCAGCGAAGGGACTAGCGCGACCTACGAGCAGTACTTC. Translation gives CASSEGTSATYEQYF.

The chain joins TRBV19 to TRBJ2-2; weak D call: TRBD2 (6 bases). The germline gives CDR1 LNHDA, CDR2 SQIVND (reference sequence). Trimming left V 5 bases short and J 2 bases short, with 18 bases between. The length of the CDR3 is 17 residues. CDR3 residues: CASSSQLMRGNTGELFF. Here the CDR3 DNA reads TGTGCCAGTAGTTCTCAACTAATGCGGGGAAACACCGGGGAGCTGTTTTTT.

V and J are TRBV28 and TRBJ2-2; D remains ambiguous. This CDR3 is 17 amino acids long. V lost 3 bases and J 0 bases, leaving 14 bases between the germline ends. Germline loops: CDR1 MDHEN, CDR2 SYDVKM. The CDR3: CASSLFVAVPNTGELFF. CDR3 sequence (DNA): TGTGCCAGCAGTTTGTTCGTTGCAGTCCCGAACACCGGGGAGCTGTTTTTT.

The chain employs TRBV18 and TRBJ1-5; 7 bases map to TRBD1. The V gene's germline CDR1 is KGHSH and CDR2 LQKENI. There are 14 residues in the CDR3. V dropped 5 bases and J dropped 6; count of bases not matched to a gene: 7. The CDR3 loop reads CASSEDRLGQPQHF. CDR3 nucleotides: TGTGCCAGCTCAGAGGACAGGTTAGGTCAGCCCCAGCATTTT.

The chain links TRBV5-1 to TRBJ1-3; weak D call: TRBD1 (6 bases). CDR3 length equals 17 residues. V was clipped by 5 bases and J by 0 bases, with 18 bases between them. Germline V gene lookup returns CDR1 SGHRS and CDR2 YFSETQ. This CDR3 reads CASSHTTGHNSGNTIYF. In DNA form, the CDR3 reads TGCGCCAGCAGTCACACGACGGGACATAACTCTGGAAACACCATATATTTT.

The genes are TRBV19 and TRBJ2-1; 7 bases are a match to TRBD1. Trimming cost V 4 bases and J 6 bases; bases outside gene matches: 15. Germline V gene data show CDR1 as LNHDA and CDR2 as SQIVND (reference sequence). The CDR3 contains 17 residues. As DNA, the CDR3 is TGTGCCAGTAGTACCCCCGGACAGGCGACGTGGGGCAATGAGCAGTTCTTC. Amino acids: CASSTPGQATWGNEQFF.

The chain links TRBV20-1 to TRBJ1-5, with D uncertain. V was pared by 3 bases and J by 0 bases, with 18 bases between. The CDR3 totals 17 residues. Germline CDR1 and CDR2: DFQATT and SNEGSKA (reference sequence). CDR3 coding DNA: TGCAGTGCTAGTCGGGATTTGAGGTTCAATAGCAATCAGCCCCAGCATTTT. Amino acid sequence: CSASRDLRFNSNQPQHF.

This clone was observed a few times. The rearrangement links TRBV9 to TRBJ2-7; 8 positions agree with TRBD1. The germline CDR1 and CDR2 sequences are SGDLS and YYNGEE. The CDR3 is 15 residues long. V was clipped by 3 bases and J by 4 bases; unmatched bases: 9. The CDR3 is CASSAGAGGGYEQYF. CDR3 nucleotide sequence: TGTGCCAGCAGCGCTGGGGCAGGGGGCGGTTACGAGCAGTACTTC.

This clone was seen more than once but under ten times. The chain is built from TRBV11-3 and TRBJ2-1; the match to TRBD2 covers 11 bases. Germline trimming cut 5 bases from V and 3 bases from J; bases unmatched to any gene: 6. This CDR3 spans 16 amino acids. Germline V lookup: CDR1 SGHNT, CDR2 YENEEA. CDR3: CASSALAGGHYNEQFF. The CDR3 DNA is TGTGCCAGCAGCGCCTTAGCGGGAGGGCACTACAATGAGCAGTTCTTC.

The chain joins TRBV3-1 (or the pseudogene TRBV3-2) to TRBJ1-6, with D hard to call. Deletions cut 1 base from V and 6 bases from J, with 16 bases between. The CDR3 length is 17 residues. Germline V gene data show CDR1 as LGHDT and CDR2 as YNNKEL (reference sequence). The CDR3 is CASSQAKGGRLNSPLHF. In DNA form, the CDR3 reads TGTGCCAGCAGCCAAGCCAAAGGAGGGAGACTTAATTCACCCCTCCACTTT.

J is TRBJ2-4 and V is TRBV19, with D possibly being TRBD1 (6 bases). The germline V gene has CDR1 LNHDA and CDR2 SQIVND (reference sequence). The CDR3 runs 14 residues. The V end was cut by 9 bases, the J end by 2 bases, with 14 bases between. The CDR3 nucleotides read TGTGCCAGCACCACCACAGGGTCCAAAAACATTCAGTACTTC. Translation: CASTTTGSKNIQYF.